This T cell receptor beta chain was retrieved from a study of identifying expanded T cells in peripheral blood. Findings and limits, study-wide: Variance in clone template counts between approximately two-week samples significantly increased with total template count across all healthy donors.

Profiled with immunoSEQ multiplex PCR; TCRdb holds only in-frame clones, not every one. Found here are over 80,000 clones, around 86% of them singletons; the top ten hold approximately 5.6%. V was clipped by 11 bases and J by 4 bases, with 9 bases between them. Germline CDR1 reads SEHNR; CDR2 reads FQNEAQ (reference sequence). This CDR3 is built from 10 residues. As concerns this clone: What it binds is not known.

What was sequenced was blood. The TCR originated in a person aged 18 to 75 in good health. The J gene is TRBJ2-7, the V gene TRBV7-9, with D possibly matching TRBD2 (5 bases). The CDR3 protein is CASSGYEQYF. The CDR3 region has the DNA TGTGCCTCCTCGGGGTACGAGCAGTACTTC.